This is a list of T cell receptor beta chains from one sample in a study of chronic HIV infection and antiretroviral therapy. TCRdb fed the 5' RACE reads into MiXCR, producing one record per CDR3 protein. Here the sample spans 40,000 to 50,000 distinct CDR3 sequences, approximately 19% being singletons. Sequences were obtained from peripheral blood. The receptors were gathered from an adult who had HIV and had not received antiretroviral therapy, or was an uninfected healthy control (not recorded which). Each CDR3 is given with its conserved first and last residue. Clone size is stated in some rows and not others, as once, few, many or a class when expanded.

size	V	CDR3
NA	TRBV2	CASSAGPRGEKLFF
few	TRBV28	CASSLTTPVEQYF
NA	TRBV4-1	CASKPTVPSYEQYF
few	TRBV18	CASSPSLNEKLFF
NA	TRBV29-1	CSVEGRRESSYNEQFF
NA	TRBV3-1	CASSHTPDRGYNYGYTF
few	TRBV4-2	CASSQSPGGRSADTQYF
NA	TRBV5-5	CASSLVTVATEAFF
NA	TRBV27	CASSTNRGLNTEAFF
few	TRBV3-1	CASSRSGTSLSKNIQYF
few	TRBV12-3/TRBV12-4	CASSLGTGYGYTF
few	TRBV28	CASSFQGAAYEQYF
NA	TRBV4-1	CASSHNDRGRLDIQYF
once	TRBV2	CASRGQGAGEQFF